This T cell receptor beta chain was found in a study of spatial heterogeneity in lung cancer. Looking at the study overall: Detected sequences consistently included more beta-chain ones than alpha-chain ones.

Findings of the study overall: Follow-up blood showed ubiquitous expanded tumor TCRs less than blood at resection did.

Regarding time point: sample taken at primary tumor resection. Tumor, nontumor lung or frozen PBMC supplied whole RNA, sequenced without sorting. The donors were some 70 patients with non-small cell lung cancer that was early-stage and untreated. In the case of this clonotype: Antigen: not known.

Each CDR3 protein gets one entry after TCRdb re-called the 5' RACE reads with MiXCR. The sample gives 60,000 to 90,000 distinct CDR3 sequences, about 14% of which show up once; under 7.5% is in the top ten. Germline CDR1 is GTSNPN and CDR2 is SVGIG (reference sequence). V was cut by 5 bases and J by 0 bases, with 15 bases left in between. This CDR3 is built from 15 residues. The TCR comes from a male donor with early-stage non-small cell lung cancer. This sequence joins TRBV30 and TRBJ2-3; a weak D match, TRBD2 (5 bases). The sequencing here drew on PBMCs, taken at surgery. Here the CDR3 reads CAWQEAPASTDTQYF. For the CDR3, the DNA is TGTGCCTGGCAGGAGGCGCCTGCTAGCACAGATACGCAGTATTTT.